Below are 18 T cell receptor beta chains sequenced from a single sample in a study of Ad26.COV2.S vaccination and SARS-CoV-2 variants. Repertoires were generated with immunoSEQ multiplex PCR, while TCRdb's copy carries only in-frame clones and drops some. Counted here are hundreds of thousands of clones, roughly 87% occurring once; the ten biggest clones make up just over 2.5%. The treatment is: 15 to 20 received Ad26.COV2.S at low or high dose, single or two shots; 5 received placebo; per-sample allocation not given. Day 63 following the first vaccine or placebo injection was when the samples were taken. The sample here was peripheral blood, taken in a trial of Ad26.COV2.S vaccine versus placebo. The receptors derive from a person aged 18-60 years who received the Ad26.COV2.S COVID-19 vaccine or a placebo.

The chain has TRBV5-1 and TRBJ2-2, with TRBD1 matching over 11 bases. The V gene's germline CDR1 is SGHRS and CDR2 YFSETQ. The trim removed 4 bases at V and 5 bases at J, leaving 10 bases unmatched. The CDR3 covers 17 residues. The CDR3 loop is CASSGGQGAAITGELFF. Here the CDR3 DNA reads TGCGCCAGCAGCGGAGGACAGGGGGCAGCTATTACCGGGGAGCTGTTTTTT.

V is TRBV15 and J is TRBJ1-2; the D is unclear. This CDR3 region has 14 residues. CDR1 is LNHNV, CDR2 YYDKDF, per germline (reference sequence). Between the trimmed V and J ends, which lost 0 bases and 3 bases, there was a span of 8 bases. CDR3 sequence reads: CATSRDLDHYGYTF. The CDR3 nucleotides are TGTGCCACCAGCAGAGATCTGGATCACTATGGCTACACCTTC. Together with reference TRBV15 and TRBJ1-2, the CDR3 gives the full variable domain: DAMVIQNPRYQVTQFGKPVTLSCSQTLNHNVMYWYQQKSSQAPKLLFHYYDKDFNNEADTPDNFQSRRPNTSFCFLDIRSPGLGDTAMYLCATSRDLDHYGYTFGSGTRLTVV.

The chain couples TRBV7-6 to TRBJ1-2; D is perhaps TRBD1 (6 bases). Germline lookup yields CDR1 SGHVS and CDR2 FNYEAQ. Between the trimmed V and J ends, which lost 1 base and 3 bases, there was a span of 12 bases. The CDR3 length is 15 residues. The CDR3 is CASSLDPGADYGYTF. Here the CDR3 DNA reads TGTGCCAGCAGCTTAGATCCAGGGGCGGACTATGGCTACACCTTC.

The chain links TRBV4-3 to TRBJ1-4; a possible D gene is TRBD1 (5 bases). Germline assignment: CDR1 LGHNA and CDR2 YSLEER. V was cut by 0 bases and J by 0 bases, with 11 bases left in between. The CDR3 contains 17 residues. CDR3 DNA sequence: TGCGCCAGCAGCCAAGATCCAAGACAGTCAACTAATGAAAAACTGTTTTTT. Protein product: CASSQDPRQSTNEKLFF.

The chain links TRBV7-9 to TRBJ2-5, with TRBD1 matching over 9 bases. The CDR3 totals 17 residues. CDR1 is SEHNR, CDR2 FQNEAQ, per germline (reference sequence). V dropped 5 bases and J dropped 5; count of bases not matched to a gene: 15. CDR3 loop: CASSTGIWDRVHETQYF. The DNA for the CDR3 is TGTGCCAGCAGCACAGGGATTTGGGACAGGGTTCACGAGACCCAGTACTTC.

V and J are TRBV27 and TRBJ2-1; perhaps TRBD2 as D (5 bases). Germline values: CDR1 MNHEY, CDR2 SMNVEV (reference sequence). Trimming took 4 bases from V and 8 from J, leaving 6 bases between them. CDR3 length equals 11 residues. This CDR3 reads CASSWGDEQFF. CDR3 DNA: TGTGCCAGCAGTTGGGGAGATGAGCAGTTCTTC.

The chain couples TRBV19 to TRBJ2-3, with TRBD2 identical over 7 bases. This CDR3 comprises 16 residues. The germline CDR1 and CDR2 sequences are LNHDA and SQIVND (reference sequence). Germline trimming cut 6 bases from V and 7 bases from J; bases unmatched to any gene: 16. This CDR3 is CASSSGLSKNGNTQYF. CDR3 bases: TGTGCCAGTAGCTCGGGACTAAGTAAGAATGGCAATACGCAGTATTTT.

The chain carries TRBV28 and TRBJ1-2; TRBD1 might be the D (6 bases). Trimming removed 5 bases at V and 6 bases at J, with 16 bases between. The germline CDR1 and CDR2 sequences are MDHEN and SYDVKM. The CDR3 contains 14 residues. The CDR3 sequence: CASSPPGGGNGYTF. CDR3 DNA sequence: TGTGCCAGCAGTCCCCCGGGAGGGGGAAATGGCTACACCTTC.

The V gene is TRBV7-8, the J gene TRBJ2-6, with TRBD1 matching over 9 bases. V was pared by 8 bases and J by 1 base, with 6 bases of the junction left unmatched. Germline V lookup: CDR1 SGHVS, CDR2 FQNEAQ. This CDR3 has 16 residues. As DNA, the CDR3 is TGTGCCAGCGGGACAGGGTGGAAATCTGGGGCCAACGTCCTGACTTTC. It encodes CASGTGWKSGANVLTF.

CDR3 residues: CASSYSGQSYGYTF. In DNA form, the CDR3 reads TGTGCCAGCAGTTACTCGGGCCAGTCCTATGGCTACACCTTC. V is TRBV6-6 and J is TRBJ1-2, with unresolved D. The CDR3 runs 14 residues. Trimming took 0 bases from V and 4 from J, leaving 9 bases between them. Per germline, CDR1 MNHNY and CDR2 SVGAGI (reference sequence).

This rearrangement joins TRBV27 to TRBJ2-3; 7 nucleotides agree with TRBD2. Looked up from germline, CDR1 is MNHEY and CDR2 is SMNVEV (reference sequence). The CDR3 contains 16 residues. V lost 5 bases to trimming and J lost 5 bases; unmatched junction nucleotides: 13. The CDR3 coding sequence is TGTGCCAGCAGTCGTATTCATCTAGCGGCGGGAGATACGCAGTATTTT. Amino acid sequence: CASSRIHLAAGDTQYF.

The rearrangement links TRBV7-9 to TRBJ2-7; D is unresolved. The CDR3 consists of 14 residues. Germline assignment: CDR1 SEHNR and CDR2 FQNEAQ (reference sequence). V was cut by 1 base and J by 0 bases, with 7 bases left in between. In DNA, the CDR3 is TGTGCCAGCAGCTTAGGCCCGAGCTCCTACGAGCAGTACGTC. It specifies CASSLGPSSYEQYV.

This clone has a handful of counts. The gene calls are TRBV5-1 and TRBJ1-2; the match to TRBD1 covers 7 bases. J lost 5 bases, V lost 0 bases, and 7 bases had no gene match. Germline CDR1 and CDR2: SGHRS and YFSETQ. This CDR3 contains 15 residues. Here the CDR3 reads CASSLDPGGYYGYTF. DNA for the CDR3: TGCGCCAGCAGCTTGGATCCAGGGGGTTATTATGGCTACACCTTC.

This clone was observed a few times. The chain's CDR3 is CASRFPFTSYNSPLHF. CDR3 DNA: TGTGCCAGCAGATTTCCCTTCACCTCCTATAATTCACCCCTCCACTTT. The chain is built from TRBV7-2 and TRBJ1-6; D is uncertain. CDR1 and CDR2 from the germline V gene are SGHTA and FQGNSA. This CDR3 spans 16 amino acids. Trimming removed 6 bases from V and 0 bases from J, with 12 bases in between.

The chain links TRBV7-2 to TRBJ1-6; no firm D call. Trimming stripped 5 bases from V and 8 bases from J, with 13 bases between. The CDR3 consists of 14 residues. The germline CDR1 and CDR2 sequences are SGHTA and FQGNSA. This CDR3 reads CASSPGGPYSPLHF. Here the CDR3 DNA reads TGTGCCAGCAGCCCCGGAGGGCCTTATTCACCCCTCCACTTT.

The chain uses TRBV7-9 and TRBJ2-2; maybe TRBD1 (6 bases). From germline, CDR1 is SEHNR and CDR2 FQNEAQ (reference sequence). CDR3 size: 15 residues. V gave up 5 bases and J gave up 1 base, with 11 bases separating them. The CDR3 coding sequence is TGTGCCAGCAGCGGACCGGGACAGAACACCGGGGAGCTGTTTTTT. This encodes CASSGPGQNTGELFF.

This sequence joins TRBV5-4 and TRBJ1-1, with D possibly being TRBD1 (6 bases). V was pared by 10 bases and J by 5 bases, with 18 bases between. The CDR3 loop spans 13 amino acids. Per germline, CDR1 SGHNT and CDR2 YYREEE (reference sequence). The CDR3 nucleotides read TGTGCCTCGCAAGAGGGGGTGTATACTGAAGCTTTCTTT. It encodes CASQEGVYTEAFF.

The genes are TRBV11-3 and TRBJ2-5; D tentatively reads TRBD1 or TRBD2 (5 bases each). The V end lost 5 bases, the J end lost 5 bases, and 12 bases lay between the germline ends. Looked up from germline, CDR1 is SGHNT and CDR2 is YENEEA. The CDR3 is made up of 13 amino acids. The CDR3 loop is CASSLLGEETQYF. CDR3 bases: TGTGCCAGCAGCCTACTGGGGGAGGAGACCCAGTACTTC.